This T cell receptor (beta chain) stems from a study of shared clonotypes between healthy human individuals. The V end was cut by 4 bases, the J end by 4 bases, with 18 bases between. This CDR3 has 16 amino acids. In germline, CDR1 is MNHEY, CDR2 SMNVEV (reference sequence). TCRdb's copy holds only in-frame clones and misses some; the assay was immunoSEQ multiplex PCR. The sample carries about 490,000 clones, 81% recorded once. This clonotype was sampled from a woman between 40 and 55 years old in good health. Some clones in this sample may be carry-over from other donors' samples. Sequencing was performed on PBMCs. This rearrangement joins TRBV27 to TRBJ2-3, with D possibly being TRBD1 or TRBD2 (6 bases each). The CDR3 spells CASSSLRGGLPDTQYF. The CDR3 DNA sequence: TGTGCCAGCAGTTCCCTCCGAGGGGGGCTGCCAGATACGCAGTATTTT.